This T cell receptor beta chain was profiled in a study of T cells in Graves' hyperthyroidism and ophthalmopathy. Study-level points and caveats: In validation, the model predicted ophthalmopathy. These predictions came a median about 6 months before onset.

V gave up 6 bases and J gave up 5 bases, with 17 bases separating them. CDR3 size: 15 residues. Looked up from germline, CDR1 is MNHEY and CDR2 is SMNVEV (reference sequence). The table lists this clonotype with a few counts. What it binds is not known. Amplification targeted TCR beta CDR3 regions from RNA transcripts. The HTBI set primed first-round TCR CDR3 RT-PCR. Each CDR3 protein is one row after TCRdb ran MiXCR on the multiplex PCR reads. Of fewer than 350,000 distinct CDR3 sequences in the sample, approximately 18% were seen once. V usage is TRBV27 and J usage is TRBJ1-5; TRBD1 is a possible D gene (5 bases). The sequencing input was blood. This clonotype was obtained from a man over 45 with Graves' ophthalmopathy. CDR3 nucleotide sequence: TGTGCCAGCAGCCTACTCGGGGGAACGGATCAGCCCCAGCATTTT. Translated, it gives CASSLLGGTDQPQHF.